Reported below is one T cell receptor beta chain. Its specificity is not known. This CDR3 has 15 amino acids. V lost 1 base and J 6 bases, leaving 13 bases between the germline ends. Germline V gene data show CDR1 as SNHLY and CDR2 as FYNNEI. With 60 Vbeta and 13 Jbeta primers, the PCR was carried out. Clones were read by immunoSEQ multiplex PCR, and TCRdb kept only the in-frame ones, dropping some. Found here are about 170,000 clones, approximately 88% of them singletons; the top ten hold approximately 1.2%. This entry belongs to a study of cytomegalovirus exposure and HLA in healthy donors. On the study more broadly: There were 90 million to 140 million unique TCR beta sequences, drawn from about 190 million T cells, in an earlier analysis. Study results and caveats: The authors later linked a missense DCLRE1C variant to TCR beta V- and J-gene trimming. Usually a TCR sequence was rare, but some public TCRs were found in many donors.

Every donor was a healthy person donating bone marrow. The chain combines TRBV2 with TRBJ2-1; TRBD2 is a possible D gene (7 bases). The sample consisted of PBMCs. This TCR was sampled from a boy between 2 and 10 years old in good health and CMV-seronegative. The DNA of the CDR3 is TGTGCCAGCAGTGAAGGGGGGGGGCCCGCCAATGAGCAGTTCTTC. It translates to CASSEGGGPANEQFF. The full variable domain, completed using reference TRBV2 and TRBJ2-1, is EPEVTQTPSHQVTQMGQEVILRCVPISNHLYFYWYRQILGQKVEFLVSFYNNEISEKSEIFDDQFSVERPDGSNFTLKIRSTKLEDSAMYFCASSEGGGPANEQFFGPGTRLTVL.